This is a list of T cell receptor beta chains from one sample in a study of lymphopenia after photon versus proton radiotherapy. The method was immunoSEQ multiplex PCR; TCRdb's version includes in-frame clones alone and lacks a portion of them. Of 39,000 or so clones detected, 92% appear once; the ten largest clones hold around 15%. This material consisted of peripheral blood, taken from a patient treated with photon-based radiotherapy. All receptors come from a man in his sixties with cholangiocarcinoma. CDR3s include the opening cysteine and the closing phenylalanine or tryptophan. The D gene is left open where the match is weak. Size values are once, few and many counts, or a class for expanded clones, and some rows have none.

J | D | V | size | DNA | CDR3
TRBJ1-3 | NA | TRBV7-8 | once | TGTGCCAGCAGCTTGGGTAACTCTGGAAACACCATATATTTT | CASSLGNSGNTIYF
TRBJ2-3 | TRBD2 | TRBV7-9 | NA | TGTGCCAGCAGCCTAAGCGGGGGACCCACAGATACGCAGTATTTT | CASSLSGGPTDTQYF
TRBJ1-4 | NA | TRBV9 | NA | TGTGCCAGCAGCGGCCCCAGGGTGGGAGGTAATGAAAAACTGTTTTTT | CASSGPRVGGNEKLFF
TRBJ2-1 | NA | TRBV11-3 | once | TGTGCCAGCAGCTTACTCGACCAGAGCTCCTACAATGAGCAGTTCTTC | CASSLLDQSSYNEQFF
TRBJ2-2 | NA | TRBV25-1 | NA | TGTGCCAGCAGGGGGCTGAGCACCGGGGAGCTGTTTTTT | CASRGLSTGELFF
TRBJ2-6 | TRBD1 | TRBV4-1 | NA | TGCGCCAGCAGCCAAGATCTGCGGACAGGGTACTTTTCAGGGGCCAACGTCCTGACTTTC | CASSQDLRTGYFSGANVLTF
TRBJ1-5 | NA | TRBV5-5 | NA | TGTGCCAGCAGCTTAGACGGGACGTTCCCTCAGCCCCAGCATTTT | CASSLDGTFPQPQHF
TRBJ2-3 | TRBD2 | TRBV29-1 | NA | TGCAGCGTTGGGACTAGCGGTCCCACAGATACGCAGTATTTT | CSVGTSGPTDTQYF
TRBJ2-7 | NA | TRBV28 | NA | TGTGCCAGCAGTTTATCAGGGTACGAGCAGTACTTC | CASSLSGYEQYF
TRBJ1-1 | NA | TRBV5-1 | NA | TGCGCCAGCAGCTTACAGGAGAACACTGAAGCTTTCTTT | CASSLQENTEAFF
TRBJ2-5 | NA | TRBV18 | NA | TGTGCCAGCTCACCCGACCGAGGAGGAGAGACCCAGTACTTC | CASSPDRGGETQYF
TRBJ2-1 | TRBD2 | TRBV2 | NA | TGTGCCAGCAGTGGGTCTAGCGGTAACAATGAGCAGTTCTTC | CASSGSSGNNEQFF
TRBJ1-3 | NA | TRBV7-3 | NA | TGTGCCAGCAGCTTAAGCAACTCTGGAAACACCATATATTTT | CASSLSNSGNTIYF
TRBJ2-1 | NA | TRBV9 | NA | TGTGCCAGCAGCGTACGGGTGAGCTTCGATGAGCAGTTCTTC | CASSVRVSFDEQFF
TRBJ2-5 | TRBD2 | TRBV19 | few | TGTGCCAGTAGTGCCGATGGTGGCGCGGGGGGGCGAGAGACCCAGTACTTC | CASSADGGAGGRETQYF
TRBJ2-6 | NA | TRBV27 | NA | TGTGCCAGCAGGTTGACTCTCTCTGGGGCCAACGTCCTGACTTTC | CASRLTLSGANVLTF
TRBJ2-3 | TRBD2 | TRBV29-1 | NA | TGCAGCGTTGGCCCTAGCGGGAGTACAGATACGCAGTATTTT | CSVGPSGSTDTQYF
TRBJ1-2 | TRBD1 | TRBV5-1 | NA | TGCGCCAGCAGCTTGGGGGACAGGGAGAATGGCTACACCTTC | CASSLGDRENGYTF
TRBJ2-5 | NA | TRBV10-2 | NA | TGCGCCAGCAGTCGAGGGATAGAAGGGACCCAGTACTTC | CASSRGIEGTQYF
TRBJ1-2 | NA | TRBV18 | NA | TGTGCCAGCTCACCGGTTGGGTCTAGCTATGGCTACACCTTC | CASSPVGSSYGYTF